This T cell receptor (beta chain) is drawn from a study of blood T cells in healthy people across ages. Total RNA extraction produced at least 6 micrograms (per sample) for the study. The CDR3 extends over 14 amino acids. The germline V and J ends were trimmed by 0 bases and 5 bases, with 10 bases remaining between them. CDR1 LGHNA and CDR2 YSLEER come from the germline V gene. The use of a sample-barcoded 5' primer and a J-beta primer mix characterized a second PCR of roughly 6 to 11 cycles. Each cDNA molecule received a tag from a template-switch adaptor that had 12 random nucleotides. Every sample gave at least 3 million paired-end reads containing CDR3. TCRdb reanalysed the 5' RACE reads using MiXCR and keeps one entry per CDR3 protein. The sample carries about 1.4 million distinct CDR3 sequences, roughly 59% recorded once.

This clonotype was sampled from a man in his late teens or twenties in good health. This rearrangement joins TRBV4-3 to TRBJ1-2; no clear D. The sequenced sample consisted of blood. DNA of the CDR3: TGCGCCAGCAGCCAAGAAGTTCAGGTTTATGGCTACACCTTC. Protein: CASSQEVQVYGYTF.